The next 16 T cell receptor beta chains were all read from a single sample in a study of blood T cell repertoires in COVID-19. Sequencing used immunoSEQ multiplex PCR; TCRdb keeps in-frame clones, though not all of them. The sample includes 130,000 to 150,000 clones, about four fifths of them seen just once. Sequencing was carried out using peripheral blood. Receptor source: a human donor in a cohort sampled during active COVID-19.

Here the CDR3 DNA reads TGTGCCAGTCAACCACAGGGGGCGAGGCCTGAAGCTTTCTTT. This encodes CASQPQGARPEAFF. The V gene is TRBV19, the J gene TRBJ1-1, with 9 bases lining up with TRBD1. The germline gives CDR1 LNHDA, CDR2 SQIVND (reference sequence). The CDR3 has 14 residues. V trimming: 8 bases; J trimming: 6 bases; junction bases outside the gene matches: 10. Together with reference TRBV19 and TRBJ1-1, the CDR3 gives the full variable domain: DGGITQSPKYLFRKEGQNVTLSCEQNLNHDAMYWYRQDPGQGLRLIYYSQIVNDFQKGDIAEGYSVSREKKESFPLTVTSAQKNPTAFYLCASQPQGARPEAFFGQGTRLTVV.

This chain links TRBV5-4 with TRBJ1-1; no firm D call. This CDR3 has 15 amino acids. Germline lookup yields CDR1 SGHNT and CDR2 YYREEE (reference sequence). V was cut by 1 base and J by 6 bases, with 16 bases left in between. DNA for the CDR3: TGTGCCAGCAGCTTGCTAGGTAGCCCCGGAGCTGAAGCTTTCTTT. Its translation: CASSLLGSPGAEAFF.

The V gene is TRBV4-2, the J gene TRBJ1-4; D call uncertain. Germline lookup yields CDR1 LGHNA and CDR2 YNFKEQ. V lost 0 bases, J lost 10 bases, and 24 bases lay in between. The CDR3 has 18 residues. The CDR3 sequence: CASSQDVSGERLHRKLFF. The CDR3 DNA reads as TGTGCCAGCAGCCAAGATGTGAGTGGTGAGAGGTTGCATCGAAAACTGTTTTTT.

The chain joins TRBV19 to TRBJ2-2; 8 positions match TRBD1. Germline V gene lookup returns CDR1 LNHDA and CDR2 SQIVND (reference sequence). Trimming at V came to 9 bases and at J to 4 bases, leaving 7 bases not matched to a gene. The CDR3 has 14 amino acids. In DNA, the CDR3 is TGTGCCAGCAGACAACAGGGGGGCACCGGGGAGCTGTTTTTT. It yields the protein CASRQQGGTGELFF.

This chain connects TRBV5-1 to TRBJ1-1; D not certain. Germline CDR1 SGHRS, CDR2 YFSETQ. The V end lost 0 bases, the J end lost 5 bases, and 14 bases lay between the germline ends. The CDR3 length is 15 residues. The CDR3, as DNA: TGCGCCAGCAGCTTGGGACGGACCCGAGGGACTGAAGCTTTCTTT. The encoded protein is CASSLGRTRGTEAFF.

The chain recombines TRBV5-8 with TRBJ2-7; TRBD1 matches 7 bases. The CDR3 runs to 14 residues. CDR1 and CDR2 (germline): SGHTS, YDEGEE. With 3 bases clipped from V and 0 bases from J, the junction kept 3 bases outside the gene matches. The CDR3 nucleotides are TGTGCCAGCAGCTCACAGGGGATCTCCTACGAGCAGTACTTC. Translating it yields CASSSQGISYEQYF.

This chain uses TRBV18 with TRBJ2-7, with a tentative D call TRBD1 (6 bases). This CDR3 spans 15 amino acids. Trimming removed 5 bases at V and 3 bases at J, with 17 bases between. The germline CDR1 and CDR2 sequences are KGHSH and LQKENI. CDR3 protein: CASSSDSLYLYEQYF. Written as DNA, the CDR3 is TGTGCCAGCTCATCGGACAGCCTCTACCTCTACGAGCAGTACTTC. Using reference TRBV18 and TRBJ2-7 for the parts outside the CDR3, the full variable domain is NAGVMQNPRHLVRRRGQEARLRCSPMKGHSHVYWYRQLPEEGLKFMVYLQKENIIDESGMPKERFSAEFPKEGPSILRIQQVVRGDSAAYFCASSSDSLYLYEQYFGPGTRLTVT.

The chain carries TRBV20-1 and TRBJ1-5, with TRBD1 matching over 8 bases. The CDR3 length is 15 residues. Trimming removed 3 bases from V and 4 bases from J; junction bases left unmatched: 8. CDR1 and CDR2 from the germline V gene are DFQATT and SNEGSKA (reference sequence). The CDR3 bases are TGCAGTGCTAGTAGGGCGACAGGGGCTAATCAGCCCCAGCATTTT. Translated, it gives CSASRATGANQPQHF.

The J gene is TRBJ2-2, the V gene TRBV5-4; 8 positions match TRBD2. Trimming cost V 4 bases and J 0 bases; bases outside gene matches: 5. The CDR3 totals 16 residues. Germline V gene data show CDR1 as SGHNT and CDR2 as YYREEE (reference sequence). CDR3 region: CASSPGGATNTGELFF. As DNA, the CDR3 is TGTGCCAGCAGCCCGGGGGGGGCCACGAACACCGGGGAGCTGTTTTTT.

The chain couples TRBV18 to TRBJ2-2; D call uncertain. Deletions cut 2 bases from V and 0 bases from J, with 10 bases between. Germline assignment: CDR1 KGHSH and CDR2 LQKENI. CDR3 length: 16 residues. CDR3 amino acids: CASSPRSAANTGELFF. In DNA, the CDR3 is TGTGCCAGCTCACCAAGAAGCGCGGCGAACACCGGGGAGCTGTTTTTT.

This sequence joins TRBV15 and TRBJ1-2; 10 bases map to TRBD1. V lost 0 bases and J lost 2; bases outside the gene matches: 3. The CDR3 has 16 amino acids. Germline CDR1 LNHNV, CDR2 YYDKDF (reference sequence). In DNA, the CDR3 is TGTGCCACCAGCAGAGATCGACAGGGGGCGAACTATGGCTACACCTTC. This translates into CATSRDRQGANYGYTF. The full variable domain, completed using reference TRBV15 and TRBJ1-2, is DAMVIQNPRYQVTQFGKPVTLSCSQTLNHNVMYWYQQKSSQAPKLLFHYYDKDFNNEADTPDNFQSRRPNTSFCFLDIRSPGLGDTAMYLCATSRDRQGANYGYTFGSGTRLTVV.

The rearrangement joins TRBV7-2 to TRBJ2-4; 7 bases line up with TRBD2. The CDR3 loop spans 15 amino acids. The ends lost 2 bases at V and 3 bases at J; junction bases unmatched: 4. From germline, CDR1 is SGHTA and CDR2 FQGNSA. The CDR3 spells CASSLWGGGKNIQYF. The CDR3 DNA sequence: TGTGCCAGCAGCTTATGGGGGGGAGGCAAAAACATTCAGTACTTC.

This clone was seen just once. The rearrangement joins TRBV9 to TRBJ2-2, with a tentative D call TRBD1 (5 bases). The CDR3 covers 16 residues. Trimming removed 1 base at V and 6 bases at J, with 16 bases between. Germline assignment: CDR1 SGDLS and CDR2 YYNGEE. CDR3: CASSVFGQGMAGELFF. In DNA form, the CDR3 reads TGTGCCAGCAGCGTATTTGGGCAGGGTATGGCCGGGGAGCTGTTTTTT. The full variable domain, completed using reference TRBV9 and TRBJ2-2, is DSGVTQTPKHLITATGQRVTLRCSPRSGDLSVYWYQQSLDQGLQFLIQYYNGEERAKGNILERFSAQQFPDLHSELNLSSLELGDSALYFCASSVFGQGMAGELFFGEGSRLTVL.

The rearrangement joins TRBV5-1 to TRBJ1-1; 7 nucleotides line up with TRBD1. V shed 4 bases, J shed 2 bases, and the junction held 8 bases outside the gene matches. CDR1 SGHRS and CDR2 YFSETQ come from the germline V gene. CDR3 length equals 15 residues. DNA for the CDR3: TGCGCCAGCAGCCCTCGGACAGGTATAAACACTGAAGCTTTCTTT. Its protein is CASSPRTGINTEAFF.

The CDR3 nucleotides read TGTGCCAGCAGTCTTCGGGACAGGGACGTCTATGGCTACACCTTC. Amino acid sequence: CASSLRDRDVYGYTF. V is TRBV6-5 and J is TRBJ1-2; 9 nucleotides align to TRBD1. Germline V gene sequence: CDR1 MNHEY, CDR2 SVGAGI. There are 15 residues in the CDR3. After removal of 5 bases from V and 4 bases from J, the junction contained 8 bases not matched to a gene.

In nucleotides, the CDR3 is TGTGCCAGCAGTTACCCCGGGACAGGGACCTACGAGCAGTACTTC. It specifies CASSYPGTGTYEQYF. The rearrangement joins TRBV6-6 to TRBJ2-7, with TRBD1 matching over 9 bases. J lost 2 bases, V lost 2 bases, and 4 bases had no gene match. This CDR3 spans 15 amino acids. CDR1 and CDR2 (germline): MNHNY, SVGAGI (reference sequence).